The 11 T cell receptor beta chains reported below all come from one sample, sequenced in a study of regulatory T cells in long-lasting Graves disease. Library construction for TCR beta used iRepertoire HTBI primers and Arm-PCR of CDR3 regions. TCRdb reprocessed the multiplex PCR reads with MiXCR, giving one entry per CDR3 protein. The table has 310,000 or so distinct CDR3 sequences, roughly a fifth seen once. Time point described: persistent/refractory GD, antithyroid drugs over 5 years with positive TRAb. Extracted RNA from PBMCs served as the source of the TCR library. Sequenced here: peripheral blood mononuclear cells (PBMCs), sampled when the disease was refractory, from a patient treated with antithyroid drugs. Source of these receptors: a female donor with Graves disease.

This clonotype was detected only a few times. The V gene is TRBV29-1, the J gene TRBJ2-7; 9 bases are a match to TRBD2. V was clipped by 2 bases and J by 6 bases; unmatched bases: 5. Germline V CDR1 and CDR2: SQVTM, ANQGSEA. The CDR3 loop spans 13 amino acids. The CDR3 here is CSVELAGASEQYF. In DNA, the CDR3 is TGCAGCGTTGAATTAGCGGGAGCAAGCGAGCAGTACTTC.

The chain combines TRBV6-1 with TRBJ2-1; TRBD2 aligns across 13 bases. V trimming: 5 bases; J trimming: 0 bases; junction bases outside the gene matches: 10. The germline gives CDR1 MNHNS, CDR2 SASEGT. The CDR3 totals 19 residues. The chain's CDR3 is CASSTPGLAGWSSYNEQFF. DNA for the CDR3: TGTGCCAGCAGTACGCCGGGACTAGCGGGATGGAGCTCCTACAATGAGCAGTTCTTC.

In its sample, this clonotype was seen many times. In DNA form, the CDR3 reads TGTGCCAGCAGTATACAAAACAGGGTTGAAGGCGAGGAGACCCAGTACTTC. Translating gives CASSIQNRVEGEETQYF. V usage is TRBV6-1 and J usage is TRBJ2-5; a weak D match, TRBD1 (6 bases). Germline loops: CDR1 MNHNS, CDR2 SASEGT. V lost 5 bases to trimming and J lost 5 bases, with 24 bases between them. This CDR3 contains 17 residues.

This clonotype showed up just a few times. This chain uses TRBV5-5 with TRBJ2-3, with 7 bases aligning to TRBD2. The junction had 15 bases not matched to a gene; V was cut back by 4 bases and J by 4 bases. CDR3 size: 17 residues. CDR1 and CDR2 from the germline V gene are SGHKS and YYEKEE (reference sequence). CDR3 sequence: CASSERLAVLGADTQYF. The CDR3 nucleotides read TGTGCCAGCAGCGAAAGGCTAGCGGTCCTAGGGGCAGATACGCAGTATTTT.

This clonotype was picked up many times. This chain connects TRBV15 to TRBJ1-4; D is perhaps TRBD1 (6 bases). This CDR3 region has 12 residues. Deletions cut 5 bases from V and 8 bases from J, with 9 bases between. Germline V CDR1 and CDR2: LNHNV, YYDKDF (reference sequence). The CDR3 coding sequence is TGTGCCACCAGCGGGGGGCAGGAAAAACTGTTTTTT. Translating gives CATSGGQEKLFF. Based on the CDR3 plus reference TRBV15 and TRBJ1-4, the full variable domain is DAMVIQNPRYQVTQFGKPVTLSCSQTLNHNVMYWYQQKSSQAPKLLFHYYDKDFNNEADTPDNFQSRRPNTSFCFLDIRSPGLGDTAMYLCATSGGQEKLFFGSGTQLSVL.

Notes on this clonotype: This may come from a read error, since a much larger clone is one base off. The chain carries TRBV20-1 and TRBJ1-2; D ambiguous. The CDR3 sequence is 12 residues long. Germline CDR1 DFQATT, CDR2 SNEGSKA (reference sequence). The CDR3 DNA reads TGCGGTGCCATGATCGGGTGGGATAGCTACACCTTC. Residues: CGAMIGWDSYTF.

This clonotype was picked up many times. The rearrangement joins TRBV24-1 to TRBJ2-5, with 8 bases identical to TRBD2. Trimming at V came to 4 bases and at J to 2 bases, leaving 11 bases not matched to a gene. Germline V CDR1 and CDR2: KGHDR, SFDVKD. This CDR3 comprises 17 residues. CDR3 bases: TGTGCCACCAGTGACCAAAAGCGGGGGAGCGATCAAGAGACCCAGTACTTC. This sequence encodes CATSDQKRGSDQETQYF.

This clonotype has a count of ten or more. The chain combines TRBV11-2 with TRBJ1-6, with D possibly TRBD1 on 5 matching bases. Germline V gene data show CDR1 as SGHAT and CDR2 as FQNNGV. CDR3 length: 15 residues. V lost 2 bases to trimming and J lost 5 bases, with 10 bases between them. The CDR3 loop reads CASSLSAGHNSPLHF. The CDR3 DNA is TGTGCCAGCAGCTTATCGGCAGGGCATAATTCACCCCTCCACTTT. Full variable domain (remainder filled in from reference TRBV11-2 and TRBJ1-6): EAGVAQSPRYKIIEKRQSVAFWCNPISGHATLYWYQQILGQGPKLLIQFQNNGVVDDSQLPKDRFSAERLKGVDSTLKIQPAKLEDSAVYLCASSLSAGHNSPLHFGNGTRLTVT.

Written as DNA, the CDR3 is TGTGCCAGCAGACTAACCGGGGGCAGCTCTGGAAACACCATATATTTT. Its protein is CASRLTGGSSGNTIYF. This chain uses TRBV28 with TRBJ1-3; maybe TRBD1 (6 bases). This CDR3 region has 16 residues. Germline V CDR1 and CDR2: MDHEN, SYDVKM. Trimming removed 6 bases from V and 0 bases from J, with 15 bases in between.

This clonotype was recorded a few times. The rearrangement links TRBV28 to TRBJ2-5; tentatively, D is TRBD2 (5 bases). V lost 6 bases to trimming and J lost 1 base, with 15 bases between them. CDR1 and CDR2 from the germline V gene are MDHEN and SYDVKM. The length of the CDR3 is 15 residues. The CDR3 nucleotides read TGTGCCAGCAGGCAAACCCCGGGATCCCAAGAGACCCAGTACTTC. Translation: CASRQTPGSQETQYF.

This clonotype was detected a few times. This rearrangement joins TRBV10-3 to TRBJ2-7; D is undetermined. There are 12 residues in the CDR3. The ends were cut back, 3 bases at V and 4 bases at J, with 7 bases in the middle. Germline V gene lookup returns CDR1 ENHRY and CDR2 SYGVKD. The DNA for the CDR3 is TGTGCCATCAGTGACACCCCATACGAGCAGTACTTC. It yields the protein CAISDTPYEQYF.